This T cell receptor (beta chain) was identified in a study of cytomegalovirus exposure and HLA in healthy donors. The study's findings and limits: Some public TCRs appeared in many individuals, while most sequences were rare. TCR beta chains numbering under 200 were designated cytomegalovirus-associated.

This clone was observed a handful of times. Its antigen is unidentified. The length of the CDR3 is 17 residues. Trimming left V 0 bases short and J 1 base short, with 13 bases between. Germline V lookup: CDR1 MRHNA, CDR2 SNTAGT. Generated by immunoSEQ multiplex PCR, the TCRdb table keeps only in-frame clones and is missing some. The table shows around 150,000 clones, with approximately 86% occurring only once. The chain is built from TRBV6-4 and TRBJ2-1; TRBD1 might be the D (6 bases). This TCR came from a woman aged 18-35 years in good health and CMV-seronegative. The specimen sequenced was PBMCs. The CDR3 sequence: CASSDSINRVSYNEQFF. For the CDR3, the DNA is TGTGCCAGCAGTGACTCGATAAACAGGGTATCCTACAATGAGCAGTTCTTC.